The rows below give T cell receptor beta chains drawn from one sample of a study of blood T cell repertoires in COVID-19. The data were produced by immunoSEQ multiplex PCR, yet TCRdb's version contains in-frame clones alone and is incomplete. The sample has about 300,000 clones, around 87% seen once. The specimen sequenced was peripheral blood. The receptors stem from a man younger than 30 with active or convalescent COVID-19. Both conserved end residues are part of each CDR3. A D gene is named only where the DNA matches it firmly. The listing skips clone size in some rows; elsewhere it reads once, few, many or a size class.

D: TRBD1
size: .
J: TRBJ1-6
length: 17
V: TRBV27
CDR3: CASGGRDSGGVRSPLHF
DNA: TGTGCCAGCGGAGGACGGGATTCAGGGGGCGTACGTTCACCCCTCCACTTT

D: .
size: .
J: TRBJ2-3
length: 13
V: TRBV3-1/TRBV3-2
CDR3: CASSFGGSDTQYF
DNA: TGTGCCAGCAGCTTCGGAGGGTCAGATACGCAGTATTTT

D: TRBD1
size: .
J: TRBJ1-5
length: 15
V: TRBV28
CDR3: CASSLWGQGNQPQHF
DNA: TGTGCCAGCAGTTTATGGGGACAGGGGAATCAGCCCCAGCATTTT

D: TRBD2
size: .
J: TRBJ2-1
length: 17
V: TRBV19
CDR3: CASSTLRQDSGSGEQFF
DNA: TGTGCCAGTAGTACCCTTAGGCAGGATAGCGGGAGCGGTGAGCAGTTCTTC

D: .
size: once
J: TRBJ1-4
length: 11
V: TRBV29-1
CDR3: CSAWGNEKLFF
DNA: TGCAGCGCCTGGGGCAATGAAAAACTGTTTTTT

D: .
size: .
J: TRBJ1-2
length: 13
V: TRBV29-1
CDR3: CSVGGGEGYGYTF
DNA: TGCAGCGTCGGGGGGGGTGAAGGCTATGGCTACACCTTC

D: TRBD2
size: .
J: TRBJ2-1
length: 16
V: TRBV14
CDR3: CASSPRLAGLYNEQFF
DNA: TGTGCCAGCAGCCCCCGACTAGCGGGCCTCTACAATGAGCAGTTCTTC

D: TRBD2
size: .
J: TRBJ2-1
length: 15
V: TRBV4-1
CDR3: CASSPLAGGRNEQFF
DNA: TGCGCCAGCAGCCCCCTAGCGGGGGGGCGAAATGAGCAGTTCTTC

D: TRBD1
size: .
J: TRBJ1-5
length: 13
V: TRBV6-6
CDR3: CASTGQGRQPQHF
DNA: TGTGCCAGCACCGGACAGGGTAGACAGCCCCAGCATTTT

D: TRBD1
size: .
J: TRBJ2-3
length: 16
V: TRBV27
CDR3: CASSLLGTGGVDTQYF
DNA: TGTGCCAGCAGTTTATTGGGGACAGGGGGCGTAGATACGCAGTATTTT

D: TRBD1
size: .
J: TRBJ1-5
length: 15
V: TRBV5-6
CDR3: CASSFRDRVNQPQHF
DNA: TGTGCCAGCAGTTTCCGGGACAGGGTCAATCAGCCCCAGCATTTT

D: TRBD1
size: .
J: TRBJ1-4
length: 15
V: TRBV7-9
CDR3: CASSWGTASNEKLFF
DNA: TGTGCCAGCAGCTGGGGGACAGCTTCTAATGAAAAACTGTTTTTT

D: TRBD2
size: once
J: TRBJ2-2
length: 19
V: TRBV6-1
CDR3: CASREGTSGHLTGTGELFF
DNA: TGTGCCAGCCGTGAGGGGACTAGCGGGCACCTTACGGGGACCGGGGAGCTGTTTTTT

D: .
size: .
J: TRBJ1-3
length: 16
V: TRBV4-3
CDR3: CASSQGVDNSGNTIYF
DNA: TGCGCCAGCAGCCAAGGGGTGGACAACTCTGGAAACACCATATATTTT

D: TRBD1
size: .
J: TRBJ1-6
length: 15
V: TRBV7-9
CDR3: CASSSGTAYNSPLHF
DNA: TGTGCCAGCAGCTCCGGGACAGCATATAATTCACCCCTCCACTTT

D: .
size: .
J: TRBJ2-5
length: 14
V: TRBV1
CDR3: CTSSLPGAQETQYF
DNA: TGCACCAGCAGCCTCCCAGGGGCCCAAGAGACCCAGTACTTC

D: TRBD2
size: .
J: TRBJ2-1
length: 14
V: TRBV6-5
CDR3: CASSPSGGGSEQFF
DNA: TGTGCCAGCAGTCCTAGCGGGGGGGGTAGTGAGCAGTTCTTC

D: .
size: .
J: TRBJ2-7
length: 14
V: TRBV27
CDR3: CASSSNRVNYEQYF
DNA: TGTGCCAGCAGTTCAAACAGGGTAAACTACGAGCAGTACTTC

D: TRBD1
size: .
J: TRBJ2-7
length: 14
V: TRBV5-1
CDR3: CASSPATGLHEQYF
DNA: TGCGCCAGCAGCCCCGCGACAGGGCTCCACGAGCAGTACTTC

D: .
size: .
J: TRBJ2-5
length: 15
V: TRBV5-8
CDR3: CASSEGYREIETQYF
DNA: TGTGCCAGCAGCGAAGGTTACAGGGAAATAGAGACCCAGTACTTC

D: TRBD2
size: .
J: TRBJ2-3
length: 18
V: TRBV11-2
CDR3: CASSRGPTSGRARDTQYF
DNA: TGTGCCAGCAGCCGAGGGCCCACTAGCGGGAGGGCACGGGATACGCAGTATTTT

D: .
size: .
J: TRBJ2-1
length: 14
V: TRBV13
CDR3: CASKQGRDNNEQFF
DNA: TGTGCCAGCAAACAAGGACGGGATAACAATGAGCAGTTCTTC

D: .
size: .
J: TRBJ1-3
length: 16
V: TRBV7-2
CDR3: CASSLGGVVAGNTIYF
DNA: TGTGCCAGCAGCCTAGGGGGGGTGGTGGCTGGAAACACCATATATTTT

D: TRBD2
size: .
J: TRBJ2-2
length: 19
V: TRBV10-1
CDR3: CASSESRTSGLRRTGELFF
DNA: TGCGCCAGCAGTGAAAGTAGGACTAGCGGATTACGTCGGACCGGGGAGCTGTTTTTT